Below are 30 T cell receptor beta chains sequenced from a single sample in a study of Tregs in tolerant kidney transplant recipients. Profiling relied on immunoSEQ multiplex PCR, and the TCRdb table lists in-frame clones only, not all of them. This repertoire shows about 2,500 clones, about 44% found once; its top ten account for 7.1%. For these TCRs, the target antigens are not known. Material: Tregs from blood cultured with allogeneic cells. The source of these receptors is a human donor in good health.

A few counts support this clone. CDR3 amino acids: CASSPSGTARGYGYTF. The CDR3 nucleotides are TGTGCCAGCAGCCCGTCCGGGACAGCCAGGGGTTATGGCTACACCTTC. The genes are TRBV5-4 and TRBJ1-2, with 7 bases fitting TRBD1. The CDR3 loop spans 16 amino acids. V lost 4 bases, J lost 5 bases, and 14 bases stayed unmatched. The germline gives CDR1 SGHNT, CDR2 YYREEE (reference sequence).

There are a few counts of this clone. The chain couples TRBV19 to TRBJ1-2; D unresolved. The CDR3 contains 13 residues. CDR1 is LNHDA, CDR2 SQIVND, per germline (reference sequence). Trimming removed 5 bases at V and 5 bases at J, with 12 bases between. Here the CDR3 reads CASSAIFGYGYTF. The DNA of the CDR3 is TGTGCCAGTAGTGCAATTTTTGGTTATGGCTACACCTTC. Variable domain in full (rest from reference TRBV19 and TRBJ1-2): DGGITQSPKYLFRKEGQNVTLSCEQNLNHDAMYWYRQDPGQGLRLIYYSQIVNDFQKGDIAEGYSVSREKKESFPLTVTSAQKNPTAFYLCASSAIFGYGYTFGSGTRLTVV.

The chain links TRBV19 to TRBJ2-1; 7 bases fit TRBD2. Germline trimming cut 2 bases from V and 2 bases from J; bases unmatched to any gene: 9. CDR1 and CDR2 from the germline V gene are LNHDA and SQIVND (reference sequence). The CDR3 extends over 17 amino acids. CDR3 sequence: CASSIIGRAGTYNEQFF. The CDR3 region has the DNA TGTGCCAGTAGTATAATCGGGAGAGCGGGAACCTACAATGAGCAGTTCTTC.

The chain joins TRBV5-1 to TRBJ2-1; 7 nucleotides line up with TRBD2. Germline trimming cut 1 base from V and 6 bases from J; bases unmatched to any gene: 10. CDR1 SGHRS and CDR2 YFSETQ come from the germline V gene. The CDR3 totals 16 residues. The CDR3 protein is CASSLYRAGVGNEQFF. The CDR3 DNA reads TGCGCCAGCAGCTTGTATCGGGCGGGAGTCGGCAATGAGCAGTTCTTC.

The chain links TRBV6-6 to TRBJ2-7, with D possibly matching TRBD1 (6 bases). Germline loops: CDR1 MNHNY, CDR2 SVGAGI (reference sequence). Trimming removed 5 bases from V and 3 bases from J, with 8 bases in between. The CDR3 is 12 amino acids. The CDR3 sequence is CASSRTVYEQYF. The CDR3 DNA follows: TGTGCCAGCAGTCGGACAGTCTACGAGCAGTACTTC.

This clone showed up just a few times. The chain is built from TRBV10-1 and TRBJ2-3, with D tentatively TRBD1 or TRBD2 (5 bases each). Looked up from germline, CDR1 is WNHNN and CDR2 is SYGVQD (reference sequence). There are 15 residues in the CDR3. The ends were cut back, 3 bases at V and 4 bases at J, with 14 bases in the middle. CDR3 residues: CASSDWGKGADTQYF. The CDR3 coding sequence is TGCGCCAGCAGTGATTGGGGGAAGGGTGCAGATACGCAGTATTTT.

The chain links TRBV5-6 to TRBJ2-1, with 8 bases that match TRBD1. The CDR3 loop spans 15 amino acids. Germline V gene lookup returns CDR1 SGHDT and CDR2 YYEEEE. Germline trimming cut 4 bases from V and 7 bases from J; bases unmatched to any gene: 10. The CDR3 sequence is CASSTLGQAKNEQFF. CDR3 nucleotide sequence: TGTGCCAGCAGCACGCTGGGACAGGCAAAGAATGAGCAGTTCTTC.

This chain links TRBV12-5 with TRBJ2-1; 14 nucleotides line up with TRBD2. CDR1 is LGHNT, CDR2 FRNRAP, per germline. This CDR3 comprises 16 residues. The V segment lost 6 bases and the J segment 6 bases; nucleotides outside the gene matches: 7. CDR3 residues: CASGPSGTSGGNEQFF. CDR3 DNA: TGTGCTAGTGGCCCCTCCGGGACTAGCGGGGGCAATGAGCAGTTCTTC.

This chain uses TRBV5-1 with TRBJ1-1; the match to TRBD1 covers 7 bases. The CDR3 length is 16 residues. The germline gives CDR1 SGHRS, CDR2 YFSETQ. J gave up 0 bases and V 4 bases, and 9 bases lay outside the gene matches. This chain's CDR3 is CASSREGAEMNTEAFF. The CDR3 DNA follows: TGCGCCAGCAGCAGAGAGGGGGCGGAGATGAACACTGAAGCTTTCTTT.

This clone was counted only a few times. The V call is TRBV4-1, the J call TRBJ2-3, with D possibly called TRBD1 or TRBD2 (5 bases each). Trimming stripped 2 bases from V and 2 bases from J, with 20 bases between. From germline, CDR1 is MGHRA and CDR2 YSYEKL. The CDR3 is 18 residues long. CDR3 DNA sequence: TGCGCCAGCAGCCAAACTCGGGGACGGCCAAGAAACACAGATACGCAGTATTTT. It is translated as CASSQTRGRPRNTDTQYF.

The chain uses TRBV5-6 and TRBJ1-4, with 7 bases identical to TRBD1. Germline V lookup: CDR1 SGHDT, CDR2 YYEEEE. J was trimmed by 4 bases and V by 4 bases; bases with no gene match: 13. The CDR3 length is 17 residues. The CDR3 sequence is CASSRRTGVYYNEKLFF. The DNA for the CDR3 is TGTGCCAGCAGCCGTCGGACAGGAGTTTATTATAATGAAAAACTGTTTTTT.

This clone was detected a few times. This chain joins TRBV2 and TRBJ1-5; D remains unclear. In germline, CDR1 is SNHLY, CDR2 FYNNEI. V was clipped by 8 bases and J by 0 bases, with 11 bases between them. This CDR3 is built from 14 residues. The CDR3: CASGRHLSNQPQHF. The DNA of the CDR3 is TGTGCCAGCGGGAGACACCTTAGCAATCAGCCCCAGCATTTT. Drawing the rest from reference TRBV2 and TRBJ1-5, the complete variable domain is EPEVTQTPSHQVTQMGQEVILRCVPISNHLYFYWYRQILGQKVEFLVSFYNNEISEKSEIFDDQFSVERPDGSNFTLKIRSTKLEDSAMYFCASGRHLSNQPQHFGDGTRLSIL.

The chain couples TRBV6-5 to TRBJ1-3; D ambiguous. This CDR3 contains 14 residues. V gave up 2 bases and J gave up 5 bases, with 10 bases separating them. From germline, CDR1 is MNHEY and CDR2 SVGAGI. This chain's CDR3 is CASSYPRGRNTIYF. DNA of the CDR3: TGTGCCAGCAGTTACCCGAGAGGCCGAAACACCATATATTTT.

This clone turned up a few times. This rearrangement joins TRBV6-6 to TRBJ2-7; D possibly corresponds to TRBD1 (5 bases). This CDR3 is 14 amino acids long. Trimming left V 6 bases short and J 3 bases short, with 15 bases between. The germline CDR1 and CDR2 sequences are MNHNY and SVGAGI (reference sequence). CDR3 coding DNA: TGTGCCAGCAGGACCCCTGGGGCCCTCTACGAGCAGTACTTC. As protein: CASRTPGALYEQYF.

Sample share makes this clone medium-sized. The chain uses TRBV11-2 and TRBJ1-2; D unresolved. The CDR3 spans 12 residues. Trimming stripped 0 bases from V and 7 bases from J, with 6 bases between. Germline loops: CDR1 SGHAT, CDR2 FQNNGV. CDR3 protein: CASSLDLGGYTF. The CDR3 bases are TGTGCCAGCAGCTTAGATCTCGGTGGCTACACCTTC.

This chain links TRBV5-1 with TRBJ2-5; D gene uncertain. CDR1 SGHRS and CDR2 YFSETQ come from the germline V gene. The CDR3 is made up of 14 amino acids. The V gene lost 0 bases and the J gene lost 1 base, with 7 bases spanning the gap. The CDR3 spells CASSLGGGQETQYF. The CDR3 DNA reads TGCGCCAGCAGCTTGGGAGGTGGCCAAGAGACCCAGTACTTC.

This chain connects TRBV6-5 to TRBJ1-5; a weak D match, TRBD1 (6 bases). The CDR3 is made up of 13 amino acids. Trimming removed 6 bases from V and 4 bases from J, with 10 bases in between. Germline values: CDR1 MNHEY, CDR2 SVGAGI. The CDR3 reads CASRQQGNQPQHF. CDR3 in DNA: TGTGCCAGCAGGCAACAGGGTAATCAGCCCCAGCATTTT.

This clone was counted only a few times. The rearrangement links TRBV18 to TRBJ1-2; D ambiguous. The V and J ends lost 2 bases and 3 bases respectively, with 10 bases between them. The CDR3 is made up of 14 amino acids. Germline V gene data show CDR1 as KGHSH and CDR2 as LQKENI. The CDR3 spells CASSPVGIDYGYTF. The CDR3 DNA follows: TGTGCCAGCTCACCAGTCGGGATAGACTATGGCTACACCTTC.

This chain uses TRBV5-1 with TRBJ2-3; D ambiguous. V dropped 4 bases and J dropped 2 bases, with 14 bases sitting between them. Per germline, CDR1 SGHRS and CDR2 YFSETQ. The CDR3 spans 15 residues. CDR3 protein: CASSLPGRHTDTQYF. CDR3 in DNA: TGCGCCAGCAGCCTCCCGGGCCGCCACACAGATACGCAGTATTTT. The full variable domain, with the rest looked up from reference TRBV5-1 and TRBJ2-3, is KAGVTQTPRYLIKTRGQQVTLSCSPISGHRSVSWYQQTPGQGLQFLFEYFSETQRNKGNFPGRFSGRQFSNSRSEMNVSTLELGDSALYLCASSLPGRHTDTQYFGPGTRLTVL.

V is TRBV12-1 and J is TRBJ1-2. TRBV12-1 is deemed a pseudogene. The CDR3 totals 13 residues. The CDR3 sequence is CASSPGTVGGYTF. The CDR3 DNA is TGTGCCAGCAGCCCGGGGACGGTTGGTGGCTACACCTTC.

The genes are TRBV6-5 and TRBJ1-6, with 7 bases aligning to TRBD1. Germline V lookup: CDR1 MNHEY, CDR2 SVGAGI. Losses at the gene ends were 3 bases for V and 8 bases for J; bases not matched to a gene: 7. The CDR3 is made up of 15 amino acids. The CDR3 bases are TGTGCCAGCAGTTATAGTTGGGACAGACATTCACCCCTCCACTTT. It translates to CASSYSWDRHSPLHF.

The rearrangement links TRBV5-1 to TRBJ2-1; the D gene is possibly TRBD1 (6 bases). Trimming took 2 bases from V and 0 from J, leaving 21 bases between them. This CDR3 has 19 amino acids. The germline CDR1 and CDR2 sequences are SGHRS and YFSETQ. The chain's CDR3 is CASSLTGNIHHSSYNEQFF. The CDR3 DNA is TGCGCCAGCAGCTTAACAGGGAACATCCACCATAGCTCCTACAATGAGCAGTTCTTC.

In this sample, this clone turned up a few times. V gene TRBV7-9 combines with J gene TRBJ1-4; D is uncertain. The CDR3 spans 12 residues. V was shortened by 4 bases and J by 3 bases, with 3 bases between the two germline ends. CDR1 is SEHNR and CDR2 is FQNEAQ in the germline V gene (reference sequence). The CDR3 region is CASSSPNEKLFF. DNA of the CDR3: TGTGCCAGCAGCTCACCTAATGAAAAACTGTTTTTT.

This clone was seen a handful of times. V gene TRBV5-1 combines with J gene TRBJ2-1; D not resolved. The V gene lost 4 bases and the J gene lost 6 bases, with 14 bases spanning the gap. The CDR3 covers 14 residues. Germline CDR1 is SGHRS and CDR2 is YFSETQ. The DNA for the CDR3 is TGCGCCAGCAGCAAGTCTCCAGTTGGCAATGAGCAGTTCTTC. The encoded protein is CASSKSPVGNEQFF.

By frequency in the sample, this clone is large. The chain recombines TRBV27 with TRBJ1-2, with 8 bases matching TRBD1. CDR3 length: 12 amino acids. V was pared by 10 bases and J by 8 bases, with 9 bases of the junction left unmatched. CDR1 and CDR2 from the germline V gene are MNHEY and SMNVEV (reference sequence). The CDR3 sequence is CANPTGAWGYTF. CDR3 bases: TGTGCCAACCCGACAGGGGCTTGGGGCTACACCTTC.

Only a few counts were recorded for this clone. The rearrangement links TRBV6-4 to TRBJ1-1, with TRBD1 matching over 7 bases. Germline loops: CDR1 MRHNA, CDR2 SNTAGT. Trimming took 4 bases from V and 4 from J; bases not matched to a gene: 6. CDR3 length: 14 amino acids. CDR3 protein: CASSATDRATEAFF. CDR3 DNA: TGTGCCAGCAGTGCTACCGACAGGGCCACTGAAGCTTTCTTT.

This clone occurred a few times. V gene TRBV6-6 combines with J gene TRBJ2-3; a weak D match, TRBD2 (5 bases). Trimming pared 2 bases from V and 2 bases from J, leaving 14 bases between. The CDR3 length is 16 residues. CDR1 and CDR2 from the germline V gene are MNHNY and SVGAGI (reference sequence). CDR3 in amino acids: CASSYQLVSLTDTQYF. The CDR3 DNA follows: TGTGCCAGCAGTTACCAACTAGTATCCCTCACAGATACGCAGTATTTT.

V and J are TRBV19 and TRBJ2-1; 10 nucleotides match TRBD2. The CDR3 is 14 amino acids. CDR1 and CDR2 (germline): LNHDA, SQIVND (reference sequence). V lost 5 bases to trimming and J lost 3 bases; unmatched junction nucleotides: 1. The CDR3 region has the DNA TGTGCCAGTAGTGCTAGCGGGAGCTACAATGAGCAGTTCTTC. Its translation: CASSASGSYNEQFF.

This chain links TRBV6-6 with TRBJ1-1, with D possibly TRBD1 on 6 matching bases. Trimming left V 2 bases short and J 4 bases short, with 11 bases between. Germline lookup yields CDR1 MNHNY and CDR2 SVGAGI (reference sequence). This CDR3 has 14 residues. The CDR3 coding sequence is TGTGCCAGCAGTTACGGGGGCAGGGTCACTGAAGCTTTCTTT. Its translation: CASSYGGRVTEAFF.

This clone is labeled as large. The genes are TRBV4-1 and TRBJ1-6; tentative D call: TRBD1 (6 bases). This CDR3 has 16 amino acids. Germline assignment: CDR1 MGHRA and CDR2 YSYEKL. Trimming left V 0 bases short and J 9 bases short, with 15 bases between. CDR3 in DNA: TGCGCCAGCAGCCAAGAAAGGACAGACCTCCGTTCACCCCTCCACTTT. Translating it yields CASSQERTDLRSPLHF.